This is a list of T cell receptor beta chains from one sample in a study of CD8+ T cells in alopecia areata. Sequencing used immunoSEQ multiplex PCR; TCRdb keeps in-frame clones, though not all of them. The sample has around 270,000 clones, roughly 64% seen once. Specimen: CD4+ T cells sorted from blood, collected at week 24, from a patient treated with tofacitinib. Receptors were obtained from a human donor with alopecia areata. The CDR3 runs from the conserved cysteine through the conserved F or W. D genes are given only for firm matches. Expanded clones get a size class; other rows say once, few or many, or leave the size out.

V	D	size	length	J	CDR3	DNA
TRBV7-2	.	.	13	TRBJ2-5	CASSSQIGETQYF	TGTGCCAGCAGCTCCCAAATAGGCGAGACCCAGTACTTC
TRBV11-2	.	few	15	TRBJ1-5	CASSQFTGRGGAQHF	TGTGCCAGCAGCCAGTTCACAGGGAGGGGTGGAGCCCAGCATTTT
TRBV7-7	.	.	14	TRBJ2-1	CASSLGRGGNEQFF	TGTGCTAGCAGCTTGGGCAGGGGAGGGAATGAGCAGTTCTTC
TRBV5-1	TRBD2	.	15	TRBJ2-5	CASSENGGTQETQYF	TGCGCCAGCAGCGAAAACGGGGGGACCCAAGAGACCCAGTACTTC
TRBV11-2	.	.	15	TRBJ1-2	CASSPPREENYGYTF	TGTGCCAGCAGCCCCCCGAGGGAGGAAAACTATGGCTACACCTTC
TRBV10-3	.	.	13	TRBJ2-3	CAISGLSTDTQYF	TGTGCCATCAGTGGGTTAAGCACAGATACGCAGTATTTT
TRBV7-6	.	.	14	TRBJ1-1	CASSLALMNTEAFF	TGTGCCAGCAGCTTAGCGCTCATGAACACTGAAGCTTTCTTT
TRBV4-1	.	.	14	TRBJ2-5	CASSPGLRGPAQYF	TGCGCCAGCAGCCCAGGTCTCCGGGGTCCGGCCCAGTACTTC
TRBV2	.	.	18	TRBJ2-3	CASSRVEGRIVGTDTQYF	TGTGCCAGCAGCCGGGTGGAGGGCCGAATAGTAGGCACAGATACGCAGTATTTT
TRBV25-1	.	.	13	TRBJ2-1	CASSDPNYNEQFF	TGTGCCAGCAGTGATCCTAACTACAATGAGCAGTTCTTC
TRBV5-4	.	few	11	TRBJ2-5	CASSSQETQYF	TGTGCCAGCAGCTCCCAAGAGACCCAGTACTTC
TRBV29-1	.	few	12	TRBJ2-3	CSVTGIPDTQYF	TGCAGCGTTACCGGGATCCCAGATACGCAGTATTTT
TRBV5-1	.	once	15	TRBJ2-1	CASSLDPGRGDEQFF	TGCGCCAGCAGCTTGGATCCGGGGCGCGGGGATGAGCAGTTCTTC
TRBV7-8	TRBD2	once	15	TRBJ2-7	CASSSREGRAYEQYF	TGTGCCAGCAGCTCCAGGGAGGGAAGAGCCTACGAGCAGTACTTC
TRBV29-1	.	few	12	TRBJ1-3	CSVVWSGNTIYF	TGCAGCGTTGTTTGGTCTGGAAACACCATATATTTT
TRBV30	.	.	11	TRBJ1-1	CAWSLNTEAFF	TGTGCCTGGAGTTTGAACACTGAAGCTTTCTTT
TRBV11-1	TRBD2	few	14	TRBJ2-2	CASSLGLAPGELFF	TGTGCCAGCAGCTTGGGACTAGCACCCGGGGAGCTGTTTTTT
TRBV14	TRBD1	.	16	TRBJ1-2	CASSRRTGGADYGYTF	TGTGCCAGCAGCCGGCGGACAGGGGGCGCGGACTATGGCTACACCTTC
TRBV28	.	few	15	TRBJ1-1	CASSFNFRGTTEAFF	TGTGCCAGCAGTTTCAACTTCAGGGGTACCACTGAAGCTTTCTTT
TRBV10-3	.	.	13	TRBJ2-5	CAISSTIWETQYF	TGTGCCATCAGTTCGACAATCTGGGAGACCCAGTACTTC
TRBV5-1	.	.	15	TRBJ2-1	CASSLEGRRDNEQFF	TGCGCCAGCAGCTTGGAGGGACGGAGAGACAATGAGCAGTTCTTC
TRBV18	.	.	16	TRBJ2-6	CASSPRAGSGANVLTF	TGTGCCAGCTCACCAAGGGCGGGCTCTGGGGCCAACGTCCTGACTTTC
TRBV9	.	.	14	TRBJ2-3	CASSYRTNADTQYF	TGTGCCAGCAGCTACCGGACTAACGCAGATACGCAGTATTTT
TRBV4-1	.	few	16	TRBJ2-3	CASSPRQDFTTDTQYF	TGCGCCAGCAGCCCCAGACAGGATTTTACCACAGATACGCAGTATTTT
TRBV14	.	.	16	TRBJ2-1	CASSQEYQQRRNEQFF	TGTGCCAGCAGCCAAGAGTACCAACAGCGCCGCAATGAGCAGTTCTTC
TRBV5-4	.	.	18	TRBJ2-5	CASSLGGSGGQPQETQYF	TGTGCCAGCAGCTTGGGTGGGTCGGGGGGACAACCACAAGAGACCCAGTACTTC
TRBV5-1	TRBD2	.	15	TRBJ2-1	CASSPPSGSGNEQFF	TGCGCCAGCAGTCCCCCTAGCGGGTCTGGGAATGAGCAGTTCTTC
TRBV30	TRBD1	.	14	TRBJ2-3	CAWSVGTGADTQYF	TGTGCCTGGAGTGTAGGGACAGGGGCCGATACGCAGTATTTT
TRBV23-1	TRBD1	.	19	TRBJ1-5	CASSQSEGPGGQGHQPQHF	TGCGCCAGCAGTCAATCCGAAGGACCCGGAGGACAGGGGCATCAGCCCCAGCATTTT
TRBV9	TRBD1	.	15	TRBJ2-1	CASSAGQGVYNEQFF	TGTGCCAGCAGTGCGGGACAGGGCGTCTACAATGAGCAGTTCTTC
TRBV6-5	.	few	16	TRBJ2-5	CASSYPGLRAGETQYF	TGTGCCAGCAGTTACCCAGGCCTTCGGGCAGGAGAGACCCAGTACTTC
TRBV5-1	.	.	14	TRBJ2-7	CASSRAQGNYEQYF	TGCGCCAGCAGTCGTGCCCAGGGCAACTACGAGCAGTACTTC
TRBV5-1	.	few	15	TRBJ1-5	CASSLGDSYNQPQHF	TGCGCCAGCAGCTTGGGAGACAGTTACAATCAGCCCCAGCATTTT
TRBV4-1	.	.	16	TRBJ2-2	CASSQAVTRNTGELFF	TGCGCCAGCAGCCAAGCAGTGACTAGGAACACCGGGGAGCTGTTTTTT
TRBV7-2	.	.	14	TRBJ1-6	CASSLVEGRSPLHF	TGTGCCAGCAGCTTAGTGGAAGGGCGGTCACCCCTCCACTTT
TRBV7-2	.	.	14	TRBJ2-5	CASSLSLTEETQYF	TGTGCCAGCAGCTTAAGCCTTACAGAAGAGACCCAGTACTTC
TRBV4-1	.	.	14	TRBJ2-7	CASSRSDKSYEQYF	TGCGCCAGCAGCCGCTCGGACAAGTCCTACGAGCAGTACTTC
TRBV11-2	.	.	18	TRBJ2-4	CASSLGWFRDETKNIQYF	TGTGCCAGCAGCTTAGGATGGTTCAGGGATGAGACCAAAAACATTCAGTACTTC
TRBV4-1	TRBD1	.	17	TRBJ1-6	CASSQVGGQGVNSPLHF	TGCGCCAGCAGCCAAGTTGGAGGACAGGGGGTTAATTCACCCCTCCACTTT
TRBV7-2	TRBD1	.	16	TRBJ2-2	CASRQRQGADTGELFF	TGTGCCAGCAGGCAGAGACAGGGGGCGGACACCGGGGAGCTGTTTTTT
TRBV20-1	.	.	11	TRBJ2-3	CSALSTDTQYF	TGCAGTGCCCTCAGCACAGATACGCAGTATTTT
TRBV7-2	TRBD1	once	14	TRBJ2-5	CASSLGQGWETQYF	TGTGCCAGCAGCTTAGGACAGGGTTGGGAGACCCAGTACTTC
TRBV4-1	.	once	17	TRBJ2-6	CASSSQGKGTGANVLTF	TGCGCCAGCAGCTCCCAGGGGAAGGGTACTGGGGCCAACGTCCTGACTTTC
TRBV19	TRBD1	once	14	TRBJ1-2	CASAETGDTEGYTF	TGTGCCAGTGCCGAAACAGGGGACACTGAAGGCTACACCTTC
TRBV18	.	.	15	TRBJ1-5	CASSPQGVSNQPQHF	TGTGCCAGCTCACCACAGGGGGTGAGCAATCAGCCCCAGCATTTT
TRBV5-6	TRBD2	.	11	TRBJ2-7	CASSRRGGEYF	TGTGCCAGCAGCCGAAGGGGAGGGGAGTACTTC
TRBV13	TRBD1	.	14	TRBJ2-3	CASSFVTGSDTQYF	TGTGCCAGCAGCTTTGTGACAGGGTCAGATACGCAGTATTTT
TRBV20-1	.	.	11	TRBJ2-1	CSASLVLAKFF	TGCAGTGCTAGTTTAGTCCTTGCAAAGTTCTTC
TRBV19	.	.	12	TRBJ1-5	CASRVSNQPQHF	TGTGCCAGTAGGGTTAGCAATCAGCCCCAGCATTTT
TRBV19	.	few	14	TRBJ2-2	CASSIGRAPGELFF	TGTGCCAGTAGTATTGGACGGGCCCCCGGGGAGCTGTTTTTT
TRBV11-2	.	few	17	TRBJ1-2	CASSLPGRHPRGYGYTF	TGTGCCAGCAGCCTCCCCGGACGCCACCCGCGGGGCTATGGCTACACCTTC
TRBV30	.	.	14	TRBJ2-6	CANNALSGANVLTF	TGTGCCAACAACGCCCTCTCTGGGGCCAACGTCCTGACTTTC
TRBV30	.	.	13	TRBJ1-6	CAWKDSYNSPLHF	TGTGCCTGGAAGGACTCCTATAATTCACCCCTCCACTTT
TRBV29-1	.	.	12	TRBJ2-7	CSVEDSPGEQYF	TGCAGCGTTGAGGACAGCCCCGGGGAGCAGTACTTC
TRBV29-1	.	.	14	TRBJ2-3	CSVEGGKGADTQYF	TGCAGCGTTGAAGGGGGGAAGGGGGCAGATACGCAGTATTTT
TRBV29-1	.	once	13	TRBJ2-4	CSVEGLAKNIQYF	TGCAGCGTTGAAGGCTTAGCCAAAAACATTCAGTACTTC
TRBV6-5	.	once	13	TRBJ1-2	CASTPRQAHGYTF	TGTGCCAGCACCCCTCGGCAGGCCCATGGCTACACCTTC